This T cell receptor beta chain was identified during a study of blood T cell repertoires in COVID-19. Sequencing used immunoSEQ multiplex PCR; TCRdb keeps in-frame clones, though not all of them. The sample contains about 250,000 clones, 88% of which appear only once. Germline V gene data show CDR1 as SGDLS and CDR2 as YYNGEE. This CDR3 is built from 13 residues. Trimming pared 3 bases from V and 4 bases from J, leaving 5 bases between. This TCR derives from an elderly man with acute or convalescent COVID-19. The chain is built from TRBV9 and TRBJ1-6, with a weak D call TRBD1 (5 bases). The sample consisted of peripheral blood. CDR3 protein: CASSDRYNSPLHF. CDR3 nucleotide sequence: TGTGCCAGCAGCGACAGGTATAATTCACCCCTCCACTTT.